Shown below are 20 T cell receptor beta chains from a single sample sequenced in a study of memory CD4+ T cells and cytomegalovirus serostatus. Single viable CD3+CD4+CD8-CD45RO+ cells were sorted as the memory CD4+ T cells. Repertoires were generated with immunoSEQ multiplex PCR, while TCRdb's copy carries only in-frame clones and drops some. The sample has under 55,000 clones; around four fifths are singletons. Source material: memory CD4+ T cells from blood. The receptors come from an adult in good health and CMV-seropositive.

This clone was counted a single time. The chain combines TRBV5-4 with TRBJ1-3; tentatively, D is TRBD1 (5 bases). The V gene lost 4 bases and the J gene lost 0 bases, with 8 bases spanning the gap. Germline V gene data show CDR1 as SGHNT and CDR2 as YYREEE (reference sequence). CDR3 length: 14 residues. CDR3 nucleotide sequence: TGTGCCAGCAGCGTGGACATCTCTGGAAACACCATATATTTT. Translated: CASSVDISGNTIYF.

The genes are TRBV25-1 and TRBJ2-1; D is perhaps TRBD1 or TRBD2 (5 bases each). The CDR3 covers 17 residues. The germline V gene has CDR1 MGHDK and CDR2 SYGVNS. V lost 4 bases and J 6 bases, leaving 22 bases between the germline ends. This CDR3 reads CASSVEGATAGRNEQFF. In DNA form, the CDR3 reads TGTGCCAGCAGTGTCGAGGGCGCGACAGCCGGGCGCAATGAGCAGTTCTTC.

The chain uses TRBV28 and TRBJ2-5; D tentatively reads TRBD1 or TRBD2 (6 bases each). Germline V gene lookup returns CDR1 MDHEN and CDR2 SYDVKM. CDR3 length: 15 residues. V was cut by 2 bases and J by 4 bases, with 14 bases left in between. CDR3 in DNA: TGTGCCAGCAGTTTAAGCGGGCAGGGGCTAGAGACCCAGTACTTC. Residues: CASSLSGQGLETQYF.

The CDR3 DNA sequence: TGTGCCAGCAGTTTGGGACAGTCGGGAAAACTGTTTTTT. It specifies CASSLGQSGKLFF. The rearrangement uses TRBV28 and TRBJ1-4, with 7 bases lining up with TRBD1. CDR3 size: 13 residues. Per the germline V gene, CDR1 is MDHEN and CDR2 is SYDVKM. V trimming: 3 bases; J trimming: 10 bases; junction bases outside the gene matches: 5.

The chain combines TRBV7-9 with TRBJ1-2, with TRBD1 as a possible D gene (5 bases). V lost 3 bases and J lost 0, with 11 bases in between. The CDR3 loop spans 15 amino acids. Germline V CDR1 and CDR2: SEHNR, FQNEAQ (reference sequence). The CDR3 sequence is CASSFSWGTNYGYTF. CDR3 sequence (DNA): TGTGCCAGCAGCTTTAGCTGGGGCACTAACTATGGCTACACCTTC.

In DNA form, the CDR3 reads TGTGCCAGCAGTGAAAGGGCCTGGGGAGAAACGGGCTATGGCTACACCTTC. Amino acids: CASSERAWGETGYGYTF. V gene TRBV6-1 combines with J gene TRBJ1-2; D gene uncertain. This CDR3 region has 17 residues. V gave up 2 bases and J gave up 4 bases, with 20 bases separating them. Looked up from germline, CDR1 is MNHNS and CDR2 is SASEGT.

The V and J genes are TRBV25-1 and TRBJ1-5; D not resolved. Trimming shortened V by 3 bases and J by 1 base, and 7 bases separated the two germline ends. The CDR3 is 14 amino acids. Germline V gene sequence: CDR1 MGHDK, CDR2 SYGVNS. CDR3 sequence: CASSDVGSNQPQHF. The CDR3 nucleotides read TGTGCCAGCAGTGATGTAGGGAGCAATCAGCCCCAGCATTTT.

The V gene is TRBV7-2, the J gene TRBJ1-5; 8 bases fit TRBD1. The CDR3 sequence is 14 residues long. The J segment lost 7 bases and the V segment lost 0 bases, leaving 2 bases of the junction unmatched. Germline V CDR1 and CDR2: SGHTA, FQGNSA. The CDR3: CASSLADRGQPQHF. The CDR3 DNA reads TGTGCCAGCAGCTTAGCCGACAGGGGCCAGCCCCAGCATTTT. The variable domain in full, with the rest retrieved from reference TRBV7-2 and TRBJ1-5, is GAGVSQSPSNKVTEKGKDVELRCDPISGHTALYWYRQSLGQGLEFLIYFQGNSAPDKSGLPSDRFSAERTGGSVSTLTIQRTQQEDSAVYLCASSLADRGQPQHFGDGTRLSIL.

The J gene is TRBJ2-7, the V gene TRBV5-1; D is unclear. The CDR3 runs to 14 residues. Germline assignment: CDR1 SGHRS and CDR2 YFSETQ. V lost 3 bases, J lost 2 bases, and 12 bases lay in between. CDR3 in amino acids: CASSSEQFTYEQYF. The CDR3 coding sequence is TGCGCCAGCAGCTCCGAACAGTTCACCTACGAGCAGTACTTC.

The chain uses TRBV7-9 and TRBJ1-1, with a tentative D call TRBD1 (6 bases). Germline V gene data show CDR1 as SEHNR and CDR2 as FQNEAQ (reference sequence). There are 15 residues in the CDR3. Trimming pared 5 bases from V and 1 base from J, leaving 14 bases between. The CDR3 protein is CASSATGRRNTEAFF. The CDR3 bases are TGTGCCAGCAGCGCAACAGGGCGGAGGAACACTGAAGCTTTCTTT.

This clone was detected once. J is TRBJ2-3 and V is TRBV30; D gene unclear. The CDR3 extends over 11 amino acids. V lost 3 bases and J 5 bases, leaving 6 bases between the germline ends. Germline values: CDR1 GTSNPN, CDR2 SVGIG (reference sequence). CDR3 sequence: CAWRVGDTQYF. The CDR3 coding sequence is TGTGCCTGGAGGGTGGGAGATACGCAGTATTTT.

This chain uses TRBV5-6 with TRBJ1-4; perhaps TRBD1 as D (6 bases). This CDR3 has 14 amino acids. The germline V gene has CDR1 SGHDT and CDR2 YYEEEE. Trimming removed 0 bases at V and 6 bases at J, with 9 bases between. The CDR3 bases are TGTGCCAGCAGCTTGGACAGGGCGGATGAAAAACTGTTTTTT. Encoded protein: CASSLDRADEKLFF.

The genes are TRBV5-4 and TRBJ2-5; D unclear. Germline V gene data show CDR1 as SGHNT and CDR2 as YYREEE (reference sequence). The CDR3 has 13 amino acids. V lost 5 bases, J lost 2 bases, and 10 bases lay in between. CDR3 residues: CASRSGSQETQYF. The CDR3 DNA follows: TGTGCCAGCAGATCCGGTTCACAAGAGACCCAGTACTTC.

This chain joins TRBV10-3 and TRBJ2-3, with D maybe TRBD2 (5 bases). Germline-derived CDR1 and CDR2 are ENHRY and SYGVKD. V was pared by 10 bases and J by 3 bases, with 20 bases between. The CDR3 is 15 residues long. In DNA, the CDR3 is TGTGCCACAAGTCAGGCGGCACTAGGGACAGATACGCAGTATTTT. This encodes CATSQAALGTDTQYF.

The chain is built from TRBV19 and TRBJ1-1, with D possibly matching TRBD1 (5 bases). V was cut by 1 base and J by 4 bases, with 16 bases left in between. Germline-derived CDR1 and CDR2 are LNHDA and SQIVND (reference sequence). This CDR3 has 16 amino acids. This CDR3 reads CASSIGFRGRGTEAFF. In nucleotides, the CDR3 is TGTGCCAGTAGTATAGGATTTAGGGGAAGAGGCACTGAAGCTTTCTTT. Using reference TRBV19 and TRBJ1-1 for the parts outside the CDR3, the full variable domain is DGGITQSPKYLFRKEGQNVTLSCEQNLNHDAMYWYRQDPGQGLRLIYYSQIVNDFQKGDIAEGYSVSREKKESFPLTVTSAQKNPTAFYLCASSIGFRGRGTEAFFGQGTRLTVV.

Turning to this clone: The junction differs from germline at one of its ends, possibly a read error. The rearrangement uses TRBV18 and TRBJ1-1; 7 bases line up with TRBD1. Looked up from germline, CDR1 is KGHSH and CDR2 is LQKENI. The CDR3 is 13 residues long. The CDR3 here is CASSQTGNAEAFF. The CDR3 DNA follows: TGTGCCAGCTCACAGACAGGGAACGCTGAAGCTTTCTTT.

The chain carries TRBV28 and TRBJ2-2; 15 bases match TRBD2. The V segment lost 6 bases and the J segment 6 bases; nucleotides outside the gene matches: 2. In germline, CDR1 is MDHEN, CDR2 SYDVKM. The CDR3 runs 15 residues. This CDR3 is CASSWTSGRAGELFF. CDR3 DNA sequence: TGTGCCAGCAGCTGGACTAGCGGGAGGGCCGGGGAGCTGTTTTTT.

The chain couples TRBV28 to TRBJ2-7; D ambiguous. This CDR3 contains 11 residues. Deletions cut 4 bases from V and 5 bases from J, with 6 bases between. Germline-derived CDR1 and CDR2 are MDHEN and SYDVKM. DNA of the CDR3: TGTGCCAGCAGTTGGGCAGACGAGCAGTACTTC. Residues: CASSWADEQYF.

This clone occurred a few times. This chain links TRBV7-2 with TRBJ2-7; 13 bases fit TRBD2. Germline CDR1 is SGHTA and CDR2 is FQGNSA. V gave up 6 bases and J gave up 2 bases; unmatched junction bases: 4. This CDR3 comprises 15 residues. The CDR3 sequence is CASRYTSGGAYEQYF. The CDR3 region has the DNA TGTGCCAGCAGATATACTAGCGGGGGGGCCTACGAGCAGTACTTC.

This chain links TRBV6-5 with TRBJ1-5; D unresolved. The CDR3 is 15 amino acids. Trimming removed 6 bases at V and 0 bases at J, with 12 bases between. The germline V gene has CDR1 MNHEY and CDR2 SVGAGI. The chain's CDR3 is CASRPARNSNQPQHF. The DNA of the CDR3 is TGTGCCAGCAGACCGGCCAGGAATAGCAATCAGCCCCAGCATTTT.